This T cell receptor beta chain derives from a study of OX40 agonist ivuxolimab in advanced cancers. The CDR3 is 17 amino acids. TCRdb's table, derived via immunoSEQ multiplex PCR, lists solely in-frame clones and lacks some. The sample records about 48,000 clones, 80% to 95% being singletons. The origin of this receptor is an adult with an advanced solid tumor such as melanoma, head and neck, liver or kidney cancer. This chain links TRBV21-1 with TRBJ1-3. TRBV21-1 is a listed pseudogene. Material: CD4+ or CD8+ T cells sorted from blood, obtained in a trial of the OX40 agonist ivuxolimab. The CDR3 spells CASSKAGGVLAGNTIYF. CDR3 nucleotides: TGTGCCAGCAGCAAAGCGGGAGGAGTGTTAGCTGGAAACACCATATATTTT.